One sample yielded the 11 T cell receptor beta chains listed below, sequenced in a study of shared clonotypes between healthy human individuals. TCRdb's table, derived via immunoSEQ multiplex PCR, lists solely in-frame clones and lacks some. The sample includes roughly 1.4 million clones, about 98.5% seen only once; the top ten take under 0.45%. The specimen was naive CD4+ T cells sorted from blood. As for subset: CD45RA+ positively selected. The receptors come from a man aged 25 to 45 in good health.

CDR3 in amino acids: CASSDRGDTIYF. CDR3 sequence (DNA): TGTGCCAGCAGTGACAGGGGGGACACCATATATTTT. The chain recombines TRBV2 with TRBJ1-3, with 7 bases that match TRBD1. J lost 8 bases, V lost 3 bases, and 1 base had no gene match. CDR1 SNHLY and CDR2 FYNNEI come from the germline V gene. The CDR3 length is 12 residues.

V is TRBV7-2 and J is TRBJ2-1; no reliable D call. The V and J ends lost 1 base and 15 bases respectively, with 13 bases between them. There are 12 residues in the CDR3. Germline CDR1 is SGHTA and CDR2 is FQGNSA. CDR3 bases: TGTGCCAGCAGCTTAGATCGGCTGGGCGGGTTCTTC. This encodes CASSLDRLGGFF.

This sequence joins TRBV15 and TRBJ2-4; D could derive from TRBD1 or TRBD2 (5 bases each). V shed 0 bases and J shed 1 base, with 7 bases lying between them. The germline V gene encodes CDR1 LNHNV and CDR2 YYDKDF (reference sequence). The CDR3 is 15 residues long. The CDR3 here is CATSRDWGAKNIQYF. In DNA, the CDR3 is TGTGCCACCAGCAGAGATTGGGGGGCCAAAAACATTCAGTACTTC.

This clone was recorded only once. At one end the junction does not follow the germline gene, possibly because of a read error. The J gene is TRBJ2-5, the V gene TRBV5-1; perhaps TRBD1 as D (6 bases). The CDR3 length is 15 residues. CDR1 is SGHRS, CDR2 YFSETQ, per germline. CDR3 protein: CASSPRTVHQETQYF. CDR3 DNA sequence: TGCGCCAGCAGCCCGCGGACAGTCCACCAGGAGACCCAGTACTTC.

The rearrangement joins TRBV27 to TRBJ2-1, with D perhaps TRBD2 (5 bases). With 5 bases removed from V and 7 bases from J, the gap between germline ends came to 18 bases. This CDR3 has 15 amino acids. From germline, CDR1 is MNHEY and CDR2 SMNVEV (reference sequence). CDR3 DNA: TGTGCCAGCAGTCAGGAGCGGCCCGATCGGAATGAGCAGTTCTTC. It yields the protein CASSQERPDRNEQFF.

DNA of the CDR3: TGCGCCAGCAGTGAGGTCACGGGACAGATCTACAATGAGCAGTTCTTC. Translated: CASSEVTGQIYNEQFF. The J gene is TRBJ2-1, the V gene TRBV10-1; 7 nucleotides match TRBD1. The CDR3 is made up of 16 amino acids. Germline CDR1 is WNHNN and CDR2 is SYGVQD (reference sequence). V lost 2 bases, J lost 3 bases, and 7 bases stayed unmatched.

V gene TRBV5-4 combines with J gene TRBJ2-7; D gene uncertain. The germline CDR1 and CDR2 sequences are SGHNT and YYREEE (reference sequence). Trimming stripped 4 bases from V and 4 bases from J, with 18 bases between. This CDR3 region has 15 residues. The CDR3 bases are TGTGCCAGCAGCCACGAGGTCGGGTCTTCTTACGAGCAGTACTTC. Its translation: CASSHEVGSSYEQYF.

This clone was seen only once. The chain uses TRBV18 and TRBJ1-1; possibly TRBD1 for D (5 bases). The CDR3 totals 15 residues. V lost 8 bases and J 4 bases, leaving 20 bases between the germline ends. Germline CDR1 and CDR2: KGHSH and LQKENI. CDR3 region: CASRRALDGGTEAFF. The CDR3 DNA follows: TGTGCCAGCCGCCGGGCCCTGGACGGGGGCACTGAAGCTTTCTTT.

The chain carries TRBV9 and TRBJ2-7, with 8 nucleotides matching TRBD2. V gave up 4 bases and J gave up 0 bases; unmatched junction bases: 6. Germline assignment: CDR1 SGDLS and CDR2 YYNGEE. CDR3 length: 15 amino acids. DNA of the CDR3: TGTGCCAGCAGCTCTAGCGGGCGGAGCTCCTACGAGCAGTACTTC. As protein: CASSSSGRSSYEQYF.

V is TRBV5-6 and J is TRBJ2-3; either TRBD1 or TRBD2 may supply D (5 bases each). Germline-derived CDR1 and CDR2 are SGHDT and YYEEEE. Trimming took 3 bases from V and 4 from J, leaving 21 bases between them. The CDR3 has 17 amino acids. CDR3 coding DNA: TGTGCCAGCAGCTCCTCGGGGCGCAGGGCGGGCTCAGATACGCAGTATTTT. It codes for CASSSSGRRAGSDTQYF.

This chain uses TRBV6-5 with TRBJ2-7, with TRBD1 identical over 8 bases. CDR3 length: 15 amino acids. Losses at the gene ends were 7 bases for V and 2 bases for J; bases not matched to a gene: 10. Germline V CDR1 and CDR2: MNHEY, SVGAGI. This CDR3 reads CASNPYGGQAYEQYF. DNA for the CDR3: TGTGCCAGCAATCCATACGGGGGACAGGCCTACGAGCAGTACTTC.